The next 30 T cell receptor beta chains were all read from a single sample in a study of blood T cell repertoires in COVID-19 (dated by TCRdb to 2018 to 2021). Receptors were amplified or captured by the immunoSEQ multiplex PCR assay. TCRdb carries this immuneACCESS record with in-frame sequences only. Its versions omit some clonotypes, under half of them owing to an unresolved V gene in the studies checked, with the rest unexplained. The sample records over 130,000 clones, around 84% of which are singletons. The ten largest clones add up to about 2% of the sample. The source material was peripheral blood. These TCRs come from a man between 65 and 79 years old with acute or convalescent COVID-19.

This clone is a singleton in its sample. V usage is TRBV4-2 and J usage is TRBJ2-3, with a possible D match to TRBD2 (6 bases). Trimming took 8 bases from V and 4 from J, leaving 19 bases between them. The CDR3 loop spans 15 amino acids. Germline CDR1 is LGHNA and CDR2 is YNFKEQ. The CDR3 nucleotides read TGTGCCAGCGCTAGGAGGGCTCAAGGGCCAGATACGCAGTATTTT. It codes for CASARRAQGPDTQYF.

CDR3 DNA sequence: TGTGCCAGCAGCCTGACTAGCGGGAGTTTCGAGCAGTACTTC. This gives the protein CASSLTSGSFEQYF. V gene TRBV11-1 combines with J gene TRBJ2-7; TRBD2 aligns across 12 bases. CDR3 length equals 14 residues. The J segment lost 6 bases and the V segment lost 5 bases, leaving 5 bases of the junction unmatched. The germline CDR1 and CDR2 sequences are SGHAT and FQDESV (reference sequence).

The V call is TRBV19, the J call TRBJ2-1; D gene unclear. The CDR3 spans 15 residues. Trimming stripped 1 base from V and 0 bases from J, with 7 bases between. Germline assignment: CDR1 LNHDA and CDR2 SQIVND (reference sequence). DNA of the CDR3: TGTGCCAGTAGTATAGGCTCGAGCTCCTACAATGAGCAGTTCTTC. Translating gives CASSIGSSSYNEQFF. The whole variable domain, filled in from reference TRBV19 and TRBJ2-1, reads DGGITQSPKYLFRKEGQNVTLSCEQNLNHDAMYWYRQDPGQGLRLIYYSQIVNDFQKGDIAEGYSVSREKKESFPLTVTSAQKNPTAFYLCASSIGSSSYNEQFFGPGTRLTVL.

This clone was seen a few times. This chain links TRBV19 with TRBJ2-2; D may be TRBD1 (6 bases). Trimming cost V 5 bases and J 4 bases, with 8 bases left between them. Looked up from germline, CDR1 is LNHDA and CDR2 is SQIVND (reference sequence). The CDR3 is 13 residues long. The CDR3 here is CASSQGGTGELFF. DNA of the CDR3: TGTGCCAGTAGTCAAGGGGGCACCGGGGAGCTGTTTTTT.

This chain links TRBV6-5 with TRBJ1-2; the match to TRBD1 covers 8 bases. This CDR3 spans 14 amino acids. Germline CDR1 and CDR2: MNHEY and SVGAGI. The V segment lost 6 bases and the J segment 4 bases; nucleotides outside the gene matches: 7. The CDR3 region is CASRTSGQVYGYTF. DNA of the CDR3: TGTGCCAGCAGAACCTCGGGACAGGTCTATGGCTACACCTTC.

This chain joins TRBV3-1 (or the pseudogene TRBV3-2) and TRBJ1-6; D is unresolved. The germline gives CDR1 LGHDT, CDR2 YNNKEL (reference sequence). The CDR3 totals 13 residues. Deletions cut 1 base from V and 6 bases from J, with 4 bases between. The CDR3, as DNA: TGTGCCAGCAGCCAAGCCTCTAATTCACCCCTCCACTTT. It yields the protein CASSQASNSPLHF.

This clone showed up just a few times. This chain uses TRBV3-1 (or the pseudogene TRBV3-2) with TRBJ2-7; TRBD2 is a possible D gene (6 bases). CDR3 size: 12 residues. Trimming removed 3 bases at V and 4 bases at J, with 7 bases between. Germline V CDR1 and CDR2: LGHDT, YNNKEL (reference sequence). As DNA, the CDR3 is TGTGCCAGCAGCCATGGGGGGTACGAGCAGTACTTC. As protein: CASSHGGYEQYF.

This chain connects TRBV19 to TRBJ1-6, with TRBD1 matching over 9 bases. J gave up 17 bases and V 5 bases, and 4 bases lay outside the gene matches. The CDR3 has 11 residues. The germline gives CDR1 LNHDA, CDR2 SQIVND (reference sequence). The CDR3 region is CASSAGDRVHF. The CDR3 bases are TGTGCCAGTAGTGCAGGGGACAGGGTCCACTTT.

The DNA for the CDR3 is TGTGCCAGCAGTACCTCGGGGGGCAATCAGCCCCAGCATTTT. It encodes CASSTSGGNQPQHF. The V call is TRBV6-2 or TRBV6-3, the J call TRBJ1-5, with D possibly being TRBD1 (5 bases). Germline V gene data show CDR1 as MNHEY and CDR2 as SVGEGT. Between the trimmed V and J ends, which lost 5 bases and 2 bases, there was a span of 10 bases. The CDR3 is 14 residues long.

The rearrangement uses TRBV5-5 and TRBJ1-5, with a possible D match to TRBD1 (5 bases). The V gene lost 4 bases and the J gene lost 2 bases, with 16 bases spanning the gap. Germline V CDR1 and CDR2: SGHKS, YYEKEE (reference sequence). This CDR3 is built from 16 residues. CDR3 amino acids: CASSPAPTARNQPQHF. DNA of the CDR3: TGTGCCAGCAGCCCTGCCCCGACAGCTCGCAATCAGCCCCAGCATTTT.

The chain has TRBV6-1 and TRBJ1-5; TRBD1 is a possible D gene (5 bases). In germline, CDR1 is MNHNS, CDR2 SASEGT. This CDR3 has 15 amino acids. Trimming removed 5 bases from V and 4 bases from J, with 15 bases in between. DNA for the CDR3: TGTGCCAGCAGTCAGAGACAACAGGAGAATCAGCCCCAGCATTTT. It yields the protein CASSQRQQENQPQHF.

The genes are TRBV3-1 (or the pseudogene TRBV3-2) and TRBJ1-3; weak D call: TRBD1 (5 bases). Germline values: CDR1 LGHDT, CDR2 YNNKEL (reference sequence). This CDR3 comprises 16 residues. Trimming took off 1 base at V and 2 bases at J, with 12 bases between the two ends. The CDR3 region is CASSQATGQPGNTIYF. Written as DNA, the CDR3 is TGTGCCAGCAGCCAAGCTACAGGCCAACCTGGAAACACCATATATTTT.

The chain has TRBV18 and TRBJ2-2; 8 nucleotides match TRBD1. This CDR3 has 15 amino acids. The V gene's germline CDR1 is KGHSH and CDR2 LQKENI. V trimming: 5 bases; J trimming: 1 base; junction bases outside the gene matches: 3. The CDR3 reads CASSTGQGNTGELFF. The DNA of the CDR3 is TGTGCCAGCTCAACTGGACAGGGGAACACCGGGGAGCTGTTTTTT.

The J gene is TRBJ2-1, the V gene TRBV19; 9 bases map to TRBD2. Germline V CDR1 and CDR2: LNHDA, SQIVND (reference sequence). The CDR3 is made up of 15 amino acids. The junction had 7 bases not matched to a gene; V was cut back by 5 bases and J by 5 bases. The CDR3 region has the DNA TGTGCCAGTAGTTATAGCGGGGGTGGGAACAATGAGCAGTTCTTC. Translating gives CASSYSGGGNNEQFF.

The V gene is TRBV9, the J gene TRBJ1-5, with D possibly matching TRBD1 (6 bases). Per germline, CDR1 SGDLS and CDR2 YYNGEE. Trimming cost V 0 bases and J 9 bases, with 16 bases left between them. The CDR3 covers 15 residues. CDR3 loop: CASSVGGQGEGPQHF. In DNA, the CDR3 is TGTGCCAGCAGCGTAGGGGGGCAGGGCGAAGGGCCCCAGCATTTT.

The rearrangement uses TRBV15 and TRBJ1-2; TRBD1 aligns across 9 bases. The CDR3 sequence is 16 residues long. The V segment lost 3 bases and the J segment 6 bases; nucleotides outside the gene matches: 11. The germline V gene encodes CDR1 LNHNV and CDR2 YYDKDF (reference sequence). The CDR3 reads CATSRGLTGGFDGYTF. The DNA of the CDR3 is TGTGCCACCAGCAGGGGACTTACAGGGGGCTTTGATGGCTACACCTTC.

The CDR3 is CASSTVVSPLHF. In DNA form, the CDR3 reads TGTGCCAGCTCAACAGTGGTTTCACCCCTCCACTTT. The rearrangement links TRBV18 to TRBJ1-6; D is undetermined. This CDR3 region has 12 residues. Germline CDR1 reads KGHSH; CDR2 reads LQKENI. Deletions cut 5 bases from V and 9 bases from J, with 8 bases between.

The CDR3 protein is CSSEGVTAYTF. For the CDR3, the DNA is TGCAGCTCCGAAGGGGTTACGGCCTACACCTTC. The V call is TRBV29-1, the J call TRBJ1-2, with a possible D match to TRBD1 (5 bases). The CDR3 covers 11 residues. V lost 8 bases to trimming and J lost 10 bases, with 17 bases between them. Germline CDR1 is SQVTM and CDR2 is ANQGSEA.

The rearrangement links TRBV3-1 (or the pseudogene TRBV3-2) to TRBJ2-3; no clear D gene. The germline V and J ends were trimmed by 3 bases and 2 bases, with 9 bases remaining between them. This CDR3 region has 14 residues. Germline V CDR1 and CDR2: LGHDT, YNNKEL (reference sequence). This CDR3 is CASSQIHYTDTQYF. As DNA, the CDR3 is TGTGCCAGCAGCCAGATACATTACACAGATACGCAGTATTTT.

This sequence joins TRBV9 and TRBJ1-4; D is uncertain. CDR1 is SGDLS, CDR2 YYNGEE, per germline. The CDR3 totals 17 residues. The V gene lost 3 bases and the J gene lost 0 bases, with 15 bases spanning the gap. The CDR3 DNA reads as TGTGCCAGCAGCGGCGGAGCCGAAGCCGCAACTAATGAAAAACTGTTTTTT. Its protein product is CASSGGAEAATNEKLFF.

This chain links TRBV28 with TRBJ1-6; 7 bases agree with TRBD1. V lost 6 bases and J lost 7; bases outside the gene matches: 3. The CDR3 has 13 residues. From germline, CDR1 is MDHEN and CDR2 SYDVKM. CDR3 sequence (DNA): TGTGCCAGCAGGGGACAGCGCAATTCACCCCTCCACTTT. It encodes CASRGQRNSPLHF.

The rearrangement joins TRBV5-8 to TRBJ2-7, with D tentatively TRBD1 (6 bases). The CDR3 extends over 14 amino acids. The V gene's germline CDR1 is SGHTS and CDR2 YDEGEE. Trimming removed 3 bases from V and 2 bases from J, with 12 bases in between. The CDR3 sequence is CASSYRQVTYEQYF. In nucleotides, the CDR3 is TGTGCCAGCAGCTACCGACAGGTTACCTACGAGCAGTACTTC.

This chain links TRBV6-6 with TRBJ2-2; 8 positions match TRBD1. CDR3 length equals 16 residues. Germline assignment: CDR1 MNHNY and CDR2 SVGAGI (reference sequence). V trimming: 5 bases; J trimming: 6 bases; junction bases outside the gene matches: 11. The DNA for the CDR3 is TGTGCCAGCAGTACACAGACAGGGGTGGTCGCCGGGGAGCTGTTTTTT. Protein sequence: CASSTQTGVVAGELFF.

There are a few counts of this clone. The J gene is TRBJ2-7, the V gene TRBV5-8; 7 bases line up with TRBD1. The CDR3 consists of 13 residues. Per germline, CDR1 SGHTS and CDR2 YDEGEE. The ends lost 4 bases at V and 2 bases at J; junction bases unmatched: 3. CDR3 residues: CASSIGQAYEQYF. CDR3 bases: TGTGCCAGCAGCATAGGACAGGCCTACGAGCAGTACTTC.

V usage is TRBV30 and J usage is TRBJ2-1; TRBD2 matches 7 bases. CDR1 GTSNPN and CDR2 SVGIG come from the germline V gene (reference sequence). J lost 3 bases, V lost 5 bases, and 4 bases had no gene match. The CDR3 length is 13 residues. CDR3 DNA: TGTGCCTGGGCTAGCGGAGTCTACAATGAGCAGTTCTTC. It yields the protein CAWASGVYNEQFF.

In this sample, this clone turned up once. This chain uses TRBV7-6 with TRBJ2-6; 10 bases agree with TRBD2. The germline V gene has CDR1 SGHVS and CDR2 FNYEAQ. After removal of 0 bases from V and 1 base from J, the junction contained 0 bases not matched to a gene. CDR3 length: 17 residues. The CDR3 coding sequence is TGTGCCAGCAGCTTAGCGACTAGCGGGTCTGGGGCCAACGTCCTGACTTTC. Amino acid sequence: CASSLATSGSGANVLTF.

The sample holds one count of this clone. The V gene is TRBV15, the J gene TRBJ2-7, with 10 bases fitting TRBD1. The CDR3 is 15 residues long. J lost 4 bases, V lost 0 bases, and 3 bases had no gene match. Germline-derived CDR1 and CDR2 are LNHNV and YYDKDF (reference sequence). Here the CDR3 DNA reads TGTGCCACCAGCAGAGATATGGGACAGGGGTACGAGCAGTACTTC. Amino acids: CATSRDMGQGYEQYF.

V is TRBV6-1 and J is TRBJ2-1; 7 bases are a match to TRBD1. The CDR3 spans 16 residues. Germline CDR1 and CDR2: MNHNS and SASEGT. The junction had 14 bases not matched to a gene; V was cut back by 4 bases and J by 8 bases. DNA of the CDR3: TGTGCCAGCAGTGGCCGACAGGGAACGGTTAGGGATGAGCAGTTCTTC. Its translation: CASSGRQGTVRDEQFF.

The chain is built from TRBV5-1 and TRBJ2-3; TRBD2 agrees at 10 bases. The germline V gene has CDR1 SGHRS and CDR2 YFSETQ. V lost 0 bases and J lost 3; bases outside the gene matches: 7. This CDR3 is built from 17 residues. The CDR3 region is CASSLGRLAGETDTQYF. CDR3 nucleotides: TGCGCCAGCAGCTTGGGTAGACTAGCGGGTGAAACAGATACGCAGTATTTT. Together with reference TRBV5-1 and TRBJ2-3, the CDR3 gives the full variable domain: KAGVTQTPRYLIKTRGQQVTLSCSPISGHRSVSWYQQTPGQGLQFLFEYFSETQRNKGNFPGRFSGRQFSNSRSEMNVSTLELGDSALYLCASSLGRLAGETDTQYFGPGTRLTVL.

The chain recombines TRBV28 with TRBJ1-6; 8 positions match TRBD1. Germline V gene sequence: CDR1 MDHEN, CDR2 SYDVKM. The CDR3 sequence is 16 residues long. The V segment lost 2 bases and the J segment 4 bases; nucleotides outside the gene matches: 4. CDR3 DNA: TGTGCCAGCAGTTTACCCCAGGGGGCGTATAATTCACCCCTCCACTTT. Translated: CASSLPQGAYNSPLHF.